Listed below are T cell receptor beta chains from one sample, sequenced in a study of response to subunit inactivated influenza vaccine. One entry per CDR3 protein, called by TCRdb with MiXCR from the RT-PCR reads. The sample shows 700,000 to 800,000 distinct CDR3 sequences, roughly 20% of them seen only once. The source material was PBMCs from blood, sampled 5 to 6 days after vaccination. Receptors originate from a man aged 45-60 years who received an inactivated influenza vaccine. The CDR3 runs from the conserved cysteine through the conserved F or W. D genes are given only for firm matches. Rows give clone size only sometimes, using once, few, many, or a class for an expanded clone.

v_gene	d_gene	j_gene	abundance	CDR3aa	CDR3nt
TRBV4-3	TRBD2	TRBJ2-3	few	CASSQDATSGNFPTDTQYF	TGCGCCAGCAGCCAAGATGCGACTAGCGGGAACTTCCCCACAGATACGCAGTATTTT
TRBV5-1	-	TRBJ2-2	few	CASSLLGFNTGELFF	TGCGCCAGCAGCTTGTTAGGATTTAACACCGGGGAGCTGTTTTTT
TRBV4-3	TRBD2	TRBJ2-1	few	CASSQVPGLVNEQFF	TGCGCCAGCAGCCAAGTCCCGGGACTAGTCAATGAGCAGTTCTTC
TRBV4-3	TRBD2	TRBJ2-1	-	CASSQEAGGYNEQFF	TGCGCCAGCAGCCAAGAGGCGGGAGGTTACAATGAGCAGTTCTTC
TRBV7-9	-	TRBJ2-6	-	CASSFEGISSGANVLTF	TGTGCCAGCAGCTTCGAGGGGATTAGCTCTGGGGCCAACGTCCTGACTTTC
TRBV7-2	-	TRBJ2-7	many	CASSPRGRPPTYEQYF	TGTGCCAGCAGCCCTAGGGGCAGGCCCCCGACCTACGAGCAGTACTTC
TRBV4-2	-	TRBJ2-2	-	CASSQDDAPTSRGELFF	TGTGCCAGCAGCCAAGATGATGCCCCAACTAGCAGGGGGGAGCTGTTTTTT
TRBV29-1	-	TRBJ2-5	many	CSVESLGWEETQYF	TGCAGCGTTGAATCTCTGGGGTGGGAGGAGACCCAGTACTTC
TRBV7-8	-	TRBJ1-1	-	CASSLEAGTRGEAFF	TGTGCCAGCAGCTTAGAGGCAGGGACCAGGGGTGAAGCTTTCTTT
TRBV5-1	-	TRBJ2-2	many	CASTASGTGELFF	TGCGCCAGCACCGCTTCCGGGACCGGGGAGCTGTTTTTT
TRBV12-3/TRBV12-4	-	TRBJ2-4	once	CASSLAGTPKNIQYF	TGTGCCAGCAGTTTAGCAGGGACCCCCAAAAACATTCAGTACTTC
TRBV6-1	TRBD1	TRBJ2-7	few	CASRRLRTGFYEQYF	TGTGCCAGCAGACGCCTACGGACAGGGTTCTACGAGCAGTACTTC
TRBV20-1	TRBD2	TRBJ2-5	few	CSAIQRGTLETQYF	TGCAGTGCTATTCAGCGGGGGACCCTAGAGACCCAGTACTTC
TRBV29-1	-	TRBJ2-7	-	CSVESGATPYEQYF	TGCAGCGTTGAGTCAGGGGCCACACCCTACGAGCAGTACTTC
TRBV20-1	-	TRBJ2-7	-	CSARSRPGYEQYF	TGCAGTGCTAGAAGTAGACCCGGCTACGAGCAGTACTTC
TRBV5-1	-	TRBJ2-2	-	CASSMTGPGELFF	TGCGCCAGCAGCATGACTGGACCCGGGGAGCTGTTTTTT
TRBV7-9	TRBD2	TRBJ2-7	-	CATGTSGYYEQYF	TGTGCCACCGGGACTAGCGGGTACTACGAGCAGTACTTC
TRBV29-1	-	TRBJ2-1	many	CSVPGHYNEQFF	TGCAGCGTGCCGGGACACTACAATGAGCAGTTCTTC
TRBV24-1	-	TRBJ1-5	few	CATGSYQPQHF	TGTGCCACTGGGAGTTATCAGCCCCAGCATTTT
TRBV6-2/TRBV6-3	TRBD1	TRBJ2-7	once	CASSQTQGQGLFHEQYF	TGTGCCAGCAGTCAAACCCAGGGACAGGGTTTGTTCCACGAGCAGTACTTC
TRBV11-2	TRBD2	TRBJ2-3	-	CASSSDGGADTQYF	TGTGCCAGCAGCTCCGACGGGGGGGCGGATACGCAGTATTTT
TRBV6-1	-	TRBJ1-5	-	CASSETQGPQPQHF	TGTGCCAGCAGTGAAACCCAGGGCCCTCAGCCCCAGCATTTT
TRBV20-1	-	TRBJ2-3	few	CSARRQDGSTDTQYF	TGCAGTGCTAGACGACAGGACGGTAGCACAGATACGCAGTATTTT
TRBV12-3/TRBV12-4	TRBD1	TRBJ2-7	once	CASSLIWDRGAEQYF	TGTGCCAGCAGTTTAATCTGGGACAGGGGAGCCGAGCAGTACTTC
TRBV20-1	TRBD1	TRBJ1-1	many	CSARPETGGRTEAFF	TGCAGTGCTAGACCTGAGACAGGGGGGAGGACTGAAGCTTTCTTT
TRBV14	-	TRBJ2-1	few	CASSQDRLQAYNEQFF	TGTGCCAGCAGCCAAGATCGGCTCCAGGCCTACAATGAGCAGTTCTTC
TRBV29-1	-	TRBJ2-2	many	CSVAGFIPNTGELFF	TGCAGCGTTGCCGGCTTTATTCCCAACACCGGGGAGCTGTTTTTT
TRBV27	TRBD2	TRBJ2-7	-	CASSLTSGRLGSYEQYF	TGTGCCAGCAGTTTGACTAGCGGGAGACTGGGCTCCTACGAGCAGTACTTC
TRBV5-1	-	TRBJ2-7	few	CASRPHREASYEQYF	TGCGCCAGCAGGCCTCACAGGGAGGCTAGCTACGAGCAGTACTTC